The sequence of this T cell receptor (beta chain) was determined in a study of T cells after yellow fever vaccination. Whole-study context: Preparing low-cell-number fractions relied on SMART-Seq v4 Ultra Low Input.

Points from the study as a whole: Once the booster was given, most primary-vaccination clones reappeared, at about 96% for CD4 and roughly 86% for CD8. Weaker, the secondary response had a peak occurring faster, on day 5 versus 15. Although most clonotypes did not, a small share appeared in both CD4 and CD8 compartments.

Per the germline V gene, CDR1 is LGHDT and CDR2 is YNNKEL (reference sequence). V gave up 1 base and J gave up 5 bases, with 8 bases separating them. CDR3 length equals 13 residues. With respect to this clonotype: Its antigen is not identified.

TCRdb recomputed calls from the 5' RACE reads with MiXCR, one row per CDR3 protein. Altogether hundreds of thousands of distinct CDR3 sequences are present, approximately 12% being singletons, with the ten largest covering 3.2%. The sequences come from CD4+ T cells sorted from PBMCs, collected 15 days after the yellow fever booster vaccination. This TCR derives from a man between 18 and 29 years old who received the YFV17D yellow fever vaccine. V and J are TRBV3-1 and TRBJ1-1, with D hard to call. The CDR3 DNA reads TGTGCCAGCAGCCAAGGTAGGAGGACTGAAGCTTTCTTT. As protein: CASSQGRRTEAFF.